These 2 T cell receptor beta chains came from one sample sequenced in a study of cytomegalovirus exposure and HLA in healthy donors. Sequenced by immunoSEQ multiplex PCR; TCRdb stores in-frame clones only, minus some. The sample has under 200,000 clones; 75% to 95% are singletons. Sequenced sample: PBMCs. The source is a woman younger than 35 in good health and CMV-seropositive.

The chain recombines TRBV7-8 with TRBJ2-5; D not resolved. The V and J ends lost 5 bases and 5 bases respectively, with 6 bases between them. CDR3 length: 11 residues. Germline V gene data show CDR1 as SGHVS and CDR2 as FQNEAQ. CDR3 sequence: CASSPLETQYF. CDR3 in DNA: TGTGCCAGCAGCCCTCTTGAGACCCAGTACTTC.

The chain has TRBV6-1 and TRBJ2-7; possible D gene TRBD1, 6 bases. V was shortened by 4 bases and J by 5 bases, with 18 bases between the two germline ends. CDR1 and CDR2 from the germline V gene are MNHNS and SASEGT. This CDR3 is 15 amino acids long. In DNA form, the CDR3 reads TGTGCCAGCAGTGTCCCGGCAGGGGCTGTCCACGAGCAGTACTTC. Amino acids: CASSVPAGAVHEQYF.